Shown below are 29 T cell receptor beta chains from a single sample sequenced in a study of B cell selection in AIRE deficiency. Sorted regulatory T cells were CD4-positive, CD25-high and CD127-low or negative. Sequencing used immunoSEQ multiplex PCR; TCRdb keeps in-frame clones, though not all of them. The sample yields about 22,000 clones, about nine tenths seen once. Sequenced sample: CD4+CD25+ Tregs sorted from PBMCs. The receptors here all came from a human donor in good health.

This chain connects TRBV5-1 to TRBJ2-5; D call uncertain. V shed 4 bases and J shed 1 base, with 11 bases lying between them. The CDR3 is 14 residues long. Germline CDR1 is SGHRS and CDR2 is YFSETQ. The CDR3 sequence is CASSTGRVQETQYF. The DNA of the CDR3 is TGCGCCAGCAGCACGGGTCGGGTCCAAGAGACCCAGTACTTC.

The CDR3 loop reads CASSESGRGAQHF. Here the CDR3 DNA reads TGTGCCAGCAGTGAATCAGGGCGGGGGGCCCAGCATTTT. This chain connects TRBV2 to TRBJ1-5, with D tentatively TRBD1 (5 bases). This CDR3 has 13 residues. Germline V gives CDR1 SNHLY, CDR2 FYNNEI. V shed 2 bases and J shed 11 bases, with 13 bases lying between them.

V is TRBV6-5 and J is TRBJ2-3; perhaps TRBD2 as D (6 bases). Trimming took off 9 bases at V and 5 bases at J, with 18 bases between the two ends. The length of the CDR3 is 14 residues. Germline lookup yields CDR1 MNHEY and CDR2 SVGAGI. CDR3 residues: CASSPGRDVDTQYF. CDR3 bases: TGTGCCAGTAGTCCGGGGCGGGACGTAGATACGCAGTATTTT.

The chain joins TRBV5-1 to TRBJ2-3, with TRBD2 matching over 9 bases. V lost 5 bases and J lost 5; bases outside the gene matches: 6. The CDR3 length is 14 residues. Germline V CDR1 and CDR2: SGHRS, YFSETQ. The CDR3 nucleotides read TGCGCCAGCAGAGGCGGGGGGGCCGGAGATACGCAGTATTTT. Encoded protein: CASRGGGAGDTQYF.

V is TRBV7-7 and J is TRBJ1-1; 7 bases line up with TRBD1. With 1 base clipped from V and 1 base from J, the junction kept 0 bases outside the gene matches. The CDR3 length is 14 residues. Germline V gives CDR1 SSHAT, CDR2 FNYEAQ (reference sequence). The CDR3 sequence is CASSLGQGNTEAFF. CDR3 DNA sequence: TGTGCCAGCAGCTTAGGACAGGGGAACACTGAAGCTTTCTTT.

This sequence joins TRBV2 and TRBJ2-7, with a weak D call TRBD1 (5 bases). The CDR3 has 14 amino acids. Trimming shortened V by 8 bases and J by 1 base, and 15 bases separated the two germline ends. From germline, CDR1 is SNHLY and CDR2 FYNNEI. In nucleotides, the CDR3 is TGTGCCAGCGGGGCCCTAGGCAGGTCCTACGAGCAGTACTTC. Translating it yields CASGALGRSYEQYF.

The chain has TRBV10-3 and TRBJ1-2; D is uncertain. The CDR3 contains 12 residues. Trimming cost V 8 bases and J 6 bases, with 13 bases left between them. Germline V gene lookup returns CDR1 ENHRY and CDR2 SYGVKD. The DNA of the CDR3 is TGTGCCATCGCTGTTGGCGGTCATGGCTACACCTTC. It encodes CAIAVGGHGYTF.

The chain recombines TRBV6-5 with TRBJ2-1; 7 bases match TRBD2. Germline lookup yields CDR1 MNHEY and CDR2 SVGAGI. The CDR3 is 14 residues long. V shed 2 bases and J 6 bases; nucleotides not matched to a gene: 4. In nucleotides, the CDR3 is TGTGCCAGCAGTTACGGATGGGGGGGCAATGAGCAGTTCTTC. Translated: CASSYGWGGNEQFF.

This chain connects TRBV6-5 to TRBJ1-6; D is ambiguous. V was cut by 10 bases and J by 6 bases, with 10 bases left in between. Germline V CDR1 and CDR2: MNHEY, SVGAGI. The CDR3 loop spans 12 amino acids. The CDR3 region is CATRGGNSPLHF. Written as DNA, the CDR3 is TGTGCCACTAGAGGTGGTAATTCACCCCTCCACTTT.

The CDR3 nucleotides are TGTGCCAGCAGTTTACTAGCGGGAGGGCCAGATACGCAGTATTTT. Residues: CASSLLAGGPDTQYF. V is TRBV27 and J is TRBJ2-3, with TRBD2 matching over 12 bases. The CDR3 runs to 15 residues. V shed 2 bases and J 4 bases; nucleotides not matched to a gene: 1. Germline loops: CDR1 MNHEY, CDR2 SMNVEV (reference sequence).

This chain joins TRBV13 and TRBJ2-2, with D hard to call. Germline loops: CDR1 PRHDT, CDR2 FYEKMQ (reference sequence). This CDR3 is built from 15 residues. The germline V and J ends were trimmed by 3 bases and 0 bases, with 8 bases remaining between them. The CDR3 DNA reads as TGTGCCAGCAGCTTCGGACCGACGAACACCGGGGAGCTGTTTTTT. Translation: CASSFGPTNTGELFF.

This clone was seen once. This chain joins TRBV2 and TRBJ2-7; D is unresolved. Germline CDR1 reads SNHLY; CDR2 reads FYNNEI. Trimming pared 0 bases from V and 3 bases from J, leaving 21 bases between. The CDR3 extends over 18 amino acids. CDR3 residues: CASSEAPPDTANYYEQYF. CDR3 DNA sequence: TGTGCCAGCAGTGAAGCGCCCCCGGATACAGCCAACTACTACGAGCAGTACTTC. Full variable domain (outside the CDR3, taken from reference TRBV2 and TRBJ2-7): EPEVTQTPSHQVTQMGQEVILRCVPISNHLYFYWYRQILGQKVEFLVSFYNNEISEKSEIFDDQFSVERPDGSNFTLKIRSTKLEDSAMYFCASSEAPPDTANYYEQYFGPGTRLTVT.

This clone is a singleton in its sample. CDR3 sequence (DNA): TGCGCCAGCAGCTTGGGAGGGGGGAACACTGAAGCTTTCTTT. Translated: CASSLGGGNTEAFF. The chain carries TRBV5-1 and TRBJ1-1, with a weak D call TRBD1 (6 bases). CDR1 is SGHRS and CDR2 is YFSETQ in the germline V gene. Trimming stripped 0 bases from V and 1 base from J, with 7 bases between. This CDR3 is 14 amino acids long.

V usage is TRBV7-6 and J usage is TRBJ1-1; D call uncertain. The CDR3 is 15 amino acids. The V gene's germline CDR1 is SGHVS and CDR2 FNYEAQ. The ends were cut back, 5 bases at V and 11 bases at J, with 24 bases in the middle. The CDR3 loop is CASSLTLGQPIGAFF. CDR3 nucleotides: TGTGCCAGCAGCCTAACCCTAGGGCAGCCTATCGGGGCTTTCTTT.

The chain employs TRBV19 and TRBJ2-3; 8 bases line up with TRBD1. V shed 5 bases, J shed 14 bases, and the junction held 12 bases outside the gene matches. Germline assignment: CDR1 LNHDA and CDR2 SQIVND (reference sequence). The CDR3 contains 13 residues. The CDR3 DNA is TGTGCCAGTAGTGCCAGGACAGGGTGGTTTCGGTATTTT. Residues: CASSARTGWFRYF.

The chain is built from TRBV19 and TRBJ1-1, with a tentative D call TRBD1 (6 bases). CDR3 length equals 14 residues. V lost 9 bases and J lost 5, with 19 bases in between. CDR1 and CDR2 from the germline V gene are LNHDA and SQIVND (reference sequence). The CDR3 nucleotides are TGTGCCAGCCGCGGAGGGGGGGCGCGGACTGAAGCTTTCTTT. It yields the protein CASRGGGARTEAFF.

V usage is TRBV4-2 and J usage is TRBJ2-1, with 7 bases matching TRBD2. The CDR3 is 17 residues long. Germline trimming cut 1 base from V and 5 bases from J; bases unmatched to any gene: 11. From germline, CDR1 is LGHNA and CDR2 YNFKEQ. The CDR3 DNA reads TGTGCCAGCAGCCAAGTCGGGCTAGCGGTAGCTAACAATGAGCAGTTCTTC. As protein: CASSQVGLAVANNEQFF.

CDR3 protein: CATRGREGRTDTQYF. CDR3 DNA sequence: TGTGCCACCCGGGGGCGGGAGGGCAGGACAGATACGCAGTATTTT. This sequence joins TRBV11-2 and TRBJ2-3, with 9 bases lining up with TRBD2. This CDR3 has 15 amino acids. V shed 10 bases, J shed 3 bases, and the junction held 11 bases outside the gene matches. Germline-derived CDR1 and CDR2 are SGHAT and FQNNGV.

This clone was observed a handful of times. V gene TRBV25-1 combines with J gene TRBJ1-2; D might be TRBD1 (6 bases). V shed 4 bases and J shed 1 base, with 19 bases lying between them. CDR3 length: 17 residues. Germline assignment: CDR1 MGHDK and CDR2 SYGVNS. The DNA of the CDR3 is TGTGCCAGCAGTGGGGAACGGACAGTTTTTAGTAACTATGGCTACACCTTC. It is translated as CASSGERTVFSNYGYTF.

Turning to this clone: Other DNA sequences in the same sample also yield this CDR3. This chain joins TRBV18 and TRBJ2-1; TRBD2 is a possible D gene (6 bases). Per germline, CDR1 KGHSH and CDR2 LQKENI. V was shortened by 2 bases and J by 4 bases, with 12 bases between the two germline ends. There are 15 residues in the CDR3. This chain's CDR3 is CASSPGTGVYNEQFF. The CDR3 DNA sequence: TGTGCCAGCTCACCAGGGACTGGGGTGTACAATGAGCAGTTCTTC.

The gene calls are TRBV6-6 and TRBJ1-2; no clear D gene. Germline CDR1 is MNHNY and CDR2 is SVGAGI (reference sequence). This CDR3 is built from 13 residues. Trimming left V 3 bases short and J 4 bases short, with 9 bases between. This CDR3 is CASSYSDRYGYTF. DNA for the CDR3: TGTGCCAGCAGTTATTCAGATCGCTATGGCTACACCTTC.

This clone was detected only a few times. The chain carries TRBV19 and TRBJ1-6, with D uncertain. Germline CDR1 is LNHDA and CDR2 is SQIVND (reference sequence). The CDR3 contains 14 residues. Trimming pared 0 bases from V and 9 bases from J, leaving 9 bases between. CDR3 loop: CASSIDRLSSPLHF. DNA for the CDR3: TGTGCCAGTAGTATAGATCGATTAAGTTCACCCCTCCACTTT.

This chain uses TRBV6-5 with TRBJ1-2; TRBD1 matches at 7 bases. Trimming cost V 5 bases and J 4 bases; bases outside gene matches: 7. This CDR3 region has 14 residues. Germline V CDR1 and CDR2: MNHEY, SVGAGI. The CDR3 here is CASSEGQPVYGYTF. The CDR3 DNA sequence: TGTGCCAGCAGTGAGGGACAGCCCGTCTATGGCTACACCTTC.

V usage is TRBV5-1 and J usage is TRBJ1-2; TRBD1 agrees at 7 bases. In germline, CDR1 is SGHRS, CDR2 YFSETQ. CDR3 size: 15 residues. The trim removed 4 bases at V and 4 bases at J, leaving 10 bases unmatched. Here the CDR3 reads CASSGYGGQLYGYTF. The DNA for the CDR3 is TGCGCCAGCAGCGGGTATGGGGGACAGCTCTATGGCTACACCTTC.

The chain uses TRBV27 and TRBJ1-1; a weak D match, TRBD1 (6 bases). The CDR3 sequence is 13 residues long. The V end lost 5 bases, the J end lost 5 bases, and 12 bases lay between the germline ends. Germline lookup yields CDR1 MNHEY and CDR2 SMNVEV (reference sequence). CDR3 amino acids: CASSHRAWTEAFF. DNA for the CDR3: TGTGCCAGCAGTCACAGGGCGTGGACTGAAGCTTTCTTT.

The CDR3 loop reads CASSLGSGGDYGYTF. DNA for the CDR3: TGCGCCAGCAGCTTGGGGTCAGGGGGTGACTATGGCTACACCTTC. V and J are TRBV5-1 and TRBJ1-2; 7 positions agree with TRBD1. Germline V CDR1 and CDR2: SGHRS, YFSETQ. The CDR3 spans 15 residues. The ends lost 0 bases at V and 3 bases at J; junction bases unmatched: 5. The full variable domain, rest sourced from reference TRBV5-1 and TRBJ1-2, is KAGVTQTPRYLIKTRGQQVTLSCSPISGHRSVSWYQQTPGQGLQFLFEYFSETQRNKGNFPGRFSGRQFSNSRSEMNVSTLELGDSALYLCASSLGSGGDYGYTFGSGTRLTVV.

This chain joins TRBV5-3 and TRBJ2-3, with TRBD2 matching 9 bases. Being an ORF, TRBV5-3 has a function that is uncertain. The V segment lost 3 bases and the J segment 4 bases; nucleotides outside the gene matches: 9. CDR3 length: 16 amino acids. In nucleotides, the CDR3 is TGTGCCAGAAGCTACCTTAGCGGGAGTAGACCAGATACGCAGTATTTT. This gives the protein CARSYLSGSRPDTQYF.

The gene calls are TRBV30 and TRBJ1-4; weak D call: TRBD1 (6 bases). Germline V gene data show CDR1 as GTSNPN and CDR2 as SVGIG (reference sequence). V was pared by 4 bases and J by 7 bases, with 13 bases between. CDR3 length: 13 residues. Here the CDR3 DNA reads TGTGCCTGGATGGCGGGGGCGGGTGAAAAACTGTTTTTT. It codes for CAWMAGAGEKLFF.

The gene calls are TRBV5-6 and TRBJ1-5, with 11 bases aligning to TRBD1. The ends lost 2 bases at V and 2 bases at J; junction bases unmatched: 3. This CDR3 has 16 residues. Germline CDR1 SGHDT, CDR2 YYEEEE. Written as DNA, the CDR3 is TGTGCCAGCAGCTTAGGACAGGGGGCCCGCAATCAGCCCCAGCATTTT. Translation: CASSLGQGARNQPQHF.